The 5 T cell receptor beta chains presented below share a single source sample, sequenced in a study of CD8 T cells in ankylosing spondylitis. The study, taken as a whole, reports: What seemed typical of ankylosing spondylitis blood was a TCR beta motif built from roughly eight highly homologous variants.

Antigen specificity for these receptors is unknown. A single record per CDR3 protein comes from TCRdb applying MiXCR to the 5' RACE reads. The repertoire has approximately 500,000 distinct CDR3 sequences, over 9.5% of them found once; the top ten carry 6.8%. Material for sequencing was blood, either unsorted or a sorted T cell fraction (not recorded which). The source of these receptors is a male donor with ankylosing spondylitis.

This clonotype was picked up a small number of times. The chain has TRBV7-2 and TRBJ2-5, with unresolved D. V was pared by 5 bases and J by 5 bases, with 12 bases between. The CDR3 consists of 13 residues. The germline CDR1 and CDR2 sequences are SGHTA and FQGNSA. The CDR3 region is CASSDSYRETQYF. The CDR3 bases are TGTGCCAGCAGCGACTCGTATAGGGAGACCCAGTACTTC.

This rearrangement joins TRBV18 to TRBJ2-5, with D perhaps TRBD1 (6 bases). The CDR3 is 16 amino acids. Germline loops: CDR1 KGHSH, CDR2 LQKENI. Trimming removed 3 bases at V and 1 base at J, with 15 bases between. CDR3 bases: TGTGCCAGCTCACCCAATCCTCCAGGGGCCCAAGAGACCCAGTACTTC. Its translation is CASSPNPPGAQETQYF.

This clonotype was counted many times. V is TRBV12-3 or TRBV12-4 and J is TRBJ2-5; D may correspond to TRBD1 or TRBD2 (5 bases each). The germline V and J ends were trimmed by 6 bases and 2 bases, with 16 bases remaining between them. The CDR3 is 15 residues long. The CDR3 nucleotides read TGTGCCAGCAGCTCCGGGACGTCGTCTCAAGAGACCCAGTACTTC. Its protein is CASSSGTSSQETQYF.

This clonotype was recorded only once. The rearrangement joins TRBV6-1 to TRBJ2-7; D is perhaps TRBD2 (6 bases). CDR3 length: 13 residues. V lost 10 bases and J lost 1, with 14 bases in between. Germline V gives CDR1 MNHNS, CDR2 SASEGT. CDR3 region: CAIQGGWSYEQYV. CDR3 in DNA: TGTGCCATCCAGGGAGGTTGGTCCTACGAGCAGTACGTC.

The chain combines TRBV24-1 with TRBJ2-2; TRBD1 matches 9 bases. V trimming: 4 bases; J trimming: 7 bases; junction bases outside the gene matches: 9. The germline V gene has CDR1 KGHDR and CDR2 SFDVKD. The CDR3 spans 16 residues. DNA for the CDR3: TGTGCCACCAGTGAACCCGGGACAGGGATTGGCGGGGAGCTGTTTTTT. Translating it yields CATSEPGTGIGGELFF.